This T cell receptor (beta chain) was captured by sequencing in a study of cytomegalovirus exposure and HLA in healthy donors. Study summary: HLA-typed donors were the source of some 80 million unique TCRs, which an early data release held. Study conclusions and caveats: A previous analysis found most TCR beta V segments productive roughly 90% or roughly 30% of the time.

Points on this clone: Its antigen remains unidentified.

Those who donated were healthy bone marrow donors. The PCR ran on 60 Vbeta and 13 Jbeta primers. In the authors' workflow: Approximately 79 million unique TCR beta chains, roughly 11 million of them shared, were counted by a later analysis. Assay used: immunoSEQ multiplex PCR; TCRdb lists only in-frame clones, some missing. That table is the source of V, J and clone size, and D and trimming were worked out from the DNA. The repertoire holds 90,000 to 120,000 clones, with more than 75% as singletons. This CDR3 has 15 residues. Per the germline V gene, CDR1 is MNHEY and CDR2 is SVGAGI. The ends lost 7 bases at V and 2 bases at J; junction bases unmatched: 7.

This TCR was sampled from a woman under 30 in good health and CMV-seropositive. The sequencing input was PBMCs. J is TRBJ2-2 and V is TRBV6-5; TRBD1 agrees at 7 bases. CDR3 protein: CASNRDSLNTGELFF. DNA of the CDR3: TGTGCCAGCAACAGGGACAGTTTAAACACCGGGGAGCTGTTTTTT.